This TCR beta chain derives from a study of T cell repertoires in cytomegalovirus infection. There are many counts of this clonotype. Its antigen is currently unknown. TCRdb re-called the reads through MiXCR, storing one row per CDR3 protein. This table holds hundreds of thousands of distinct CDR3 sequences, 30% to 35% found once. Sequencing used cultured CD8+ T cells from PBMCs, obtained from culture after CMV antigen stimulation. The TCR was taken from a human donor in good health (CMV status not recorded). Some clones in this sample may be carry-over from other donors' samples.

The DNA of the CDR3 is TGTGCCAGCAGCCCCGGGGAGGGGGTAGGGAATGAGCAGTTCTTC. Its protein product is CASSPGEGVGNEQFF. The J gene is TRBJ2-1, the V gene TRBV7-9; D perhaps matches TRBD2 (7 bases). The germline CDR1 and CDR2 sequences are SEHNR and FQNEAQ (reference sequence). With 5 bases removed from V and 7 bases from J, the gap between germline ends came to 18 bases. The CDR3 length is 15 residues.